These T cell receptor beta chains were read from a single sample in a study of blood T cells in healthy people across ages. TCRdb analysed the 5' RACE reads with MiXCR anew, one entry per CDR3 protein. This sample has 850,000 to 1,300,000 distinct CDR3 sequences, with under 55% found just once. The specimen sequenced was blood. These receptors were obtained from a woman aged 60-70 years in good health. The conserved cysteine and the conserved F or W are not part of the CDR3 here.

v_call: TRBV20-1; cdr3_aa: SARDPMTSGAPYEQY
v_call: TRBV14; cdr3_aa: ASSQDPGYGYT
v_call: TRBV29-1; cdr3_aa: SVATGLGDTQY
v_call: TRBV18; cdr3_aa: ASSPVREEQY
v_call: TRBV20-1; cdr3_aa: SAIGVSYEQY
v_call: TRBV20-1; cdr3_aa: SGRQLGVGETQY
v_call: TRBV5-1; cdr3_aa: ASSLDGGAYEQY
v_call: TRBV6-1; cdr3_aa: ASSVAGRLSYEQY
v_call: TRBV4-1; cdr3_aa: ASSRPDSNSPLH
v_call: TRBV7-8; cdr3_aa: ASSPGDRLGSPLH
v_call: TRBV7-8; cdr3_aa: ASSRTASGPPPSSTDTQY
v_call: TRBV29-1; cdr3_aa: SVDGGNEQY
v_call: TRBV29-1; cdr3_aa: SVARGPASNEKLF
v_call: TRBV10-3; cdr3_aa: AISRLAEPYEQY
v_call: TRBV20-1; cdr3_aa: SARDDRGIHEQY
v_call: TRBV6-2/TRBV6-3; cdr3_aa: ASSSRTLLAVTDTQY
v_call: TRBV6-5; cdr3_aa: ASSYLGPSGYTDTQY
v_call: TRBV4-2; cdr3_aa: ASSQGTSGGVVDYNEQF
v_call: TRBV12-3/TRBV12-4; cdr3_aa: ASSLLLAKNEQF
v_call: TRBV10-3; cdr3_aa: AITRGTGDYEQY
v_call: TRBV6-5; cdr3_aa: ASSNIRTEAF
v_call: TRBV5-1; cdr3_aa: ASSLGQGAYSETQY
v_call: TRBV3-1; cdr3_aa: ASSQRLNYNEQF
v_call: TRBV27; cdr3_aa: ASNPGTYALDTQY
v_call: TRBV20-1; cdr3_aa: SALRGPYEQY
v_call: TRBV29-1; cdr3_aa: SARGGSWGEQF
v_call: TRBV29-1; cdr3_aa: SFWGLPGSDGYT
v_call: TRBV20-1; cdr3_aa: SAIVTGGHYEQY
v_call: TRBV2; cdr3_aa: ASKPGGLPYEQY
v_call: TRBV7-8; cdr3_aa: ASSPGTGAYEKLF
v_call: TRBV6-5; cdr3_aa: ASIQGGGKQY
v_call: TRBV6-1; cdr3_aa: ASLLGLSGKDEQF
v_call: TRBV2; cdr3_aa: ASGLAGNYNEQF
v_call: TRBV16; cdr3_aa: ASSTQEGSADTQY
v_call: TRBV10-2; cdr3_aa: ASSESRQYNEQF
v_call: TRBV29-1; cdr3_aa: SVAAGGLAGGYRSNEQY
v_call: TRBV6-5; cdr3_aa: ASSYSGTDTQY
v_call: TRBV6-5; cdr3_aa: ASSVHSNTEAF
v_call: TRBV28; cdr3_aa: ASSPRTAMGRYEQY
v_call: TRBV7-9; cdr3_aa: ASSRGDEQY
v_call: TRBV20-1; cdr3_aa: SAGPRGRVGSDTQY
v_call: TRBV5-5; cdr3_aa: ASSSARVSGDEKLF
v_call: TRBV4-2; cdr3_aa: ASSQPTGASYEQY
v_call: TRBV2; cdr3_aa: ASTVGKAAGNEQF
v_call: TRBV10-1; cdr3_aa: ASAGDGQETQY
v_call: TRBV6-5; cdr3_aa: ASSYQGRQGYEQY
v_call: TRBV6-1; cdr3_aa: ASTRTGGSEQF
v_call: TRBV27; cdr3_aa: ASMTRRGSSGANVLT
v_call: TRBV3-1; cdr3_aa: ASSQDLGQGCEQY
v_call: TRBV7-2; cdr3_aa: ASSFIGIGADTSYNEQF